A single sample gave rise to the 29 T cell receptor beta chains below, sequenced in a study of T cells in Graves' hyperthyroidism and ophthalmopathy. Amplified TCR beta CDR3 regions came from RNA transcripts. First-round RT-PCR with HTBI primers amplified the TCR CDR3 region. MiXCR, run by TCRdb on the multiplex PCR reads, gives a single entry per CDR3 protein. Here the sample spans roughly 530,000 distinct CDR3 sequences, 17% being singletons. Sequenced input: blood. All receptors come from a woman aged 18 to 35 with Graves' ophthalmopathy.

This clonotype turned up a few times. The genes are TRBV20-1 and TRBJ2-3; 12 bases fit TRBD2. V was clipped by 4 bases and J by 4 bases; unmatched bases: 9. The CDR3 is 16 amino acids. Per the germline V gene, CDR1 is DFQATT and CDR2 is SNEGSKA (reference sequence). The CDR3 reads CSAKEGLAGMADTQYF. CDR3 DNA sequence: TGCAGTGCTAAAGAGGGACTAGCGGGCATGGCAGATACGCAGTATTTT.

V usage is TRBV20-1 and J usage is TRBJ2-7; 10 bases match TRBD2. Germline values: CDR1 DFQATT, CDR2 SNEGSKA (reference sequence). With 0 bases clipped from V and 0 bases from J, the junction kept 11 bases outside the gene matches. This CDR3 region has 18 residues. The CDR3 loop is CSAREPSGGSPGSYEQYF. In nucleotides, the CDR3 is TGCAGTGCTAGAGAGCCTAGCGGGGGAAGTCCCGGCTCCTACGAGCAGTACTTC.

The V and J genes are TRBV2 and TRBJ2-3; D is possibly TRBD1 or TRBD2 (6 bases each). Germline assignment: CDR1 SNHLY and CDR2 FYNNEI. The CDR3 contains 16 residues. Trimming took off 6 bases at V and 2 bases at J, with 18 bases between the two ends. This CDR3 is CASRASGAVTTDTQYF. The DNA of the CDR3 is TGTGCCAGCAGAGCCTCGGGGGCAGTAACCACAGATACGCAGTATTTT. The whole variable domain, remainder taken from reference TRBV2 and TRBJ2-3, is EPEVTQTPSHQVTQMGQEVILRCVPISNHLYFYWYRQILGQKVEFLVSFYNNEISEKSEIFDDQFSVERPDGSNFTLKIRSTKLEDSAMYFCASRASGAVTTDTQYFGPGTRLTVL.

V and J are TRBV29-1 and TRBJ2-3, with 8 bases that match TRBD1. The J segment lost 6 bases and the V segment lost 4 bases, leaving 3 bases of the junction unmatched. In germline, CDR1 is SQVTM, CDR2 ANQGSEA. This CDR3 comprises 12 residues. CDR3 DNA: TGCAGCGTTGCCAGGGGGCCCGATACGCAGTATTTT. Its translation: CSVARGPDTQYF.

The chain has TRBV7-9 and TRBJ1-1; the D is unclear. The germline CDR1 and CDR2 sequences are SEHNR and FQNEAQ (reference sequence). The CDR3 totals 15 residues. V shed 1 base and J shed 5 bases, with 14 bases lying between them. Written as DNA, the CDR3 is TGTGCCAGCAGCTTAGGGGCCCCGCTCGGGACTGAAGCTTTCTTT. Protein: CASSLGAPLGTEAFF.

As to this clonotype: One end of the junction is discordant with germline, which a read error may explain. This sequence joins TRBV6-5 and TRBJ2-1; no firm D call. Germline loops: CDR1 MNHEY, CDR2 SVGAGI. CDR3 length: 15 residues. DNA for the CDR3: TGTGCCAGCAGTCACTCGTCCCGTACTCACAATGAGCAGTTCTTC. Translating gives CASSHSSRTHNEQFF.

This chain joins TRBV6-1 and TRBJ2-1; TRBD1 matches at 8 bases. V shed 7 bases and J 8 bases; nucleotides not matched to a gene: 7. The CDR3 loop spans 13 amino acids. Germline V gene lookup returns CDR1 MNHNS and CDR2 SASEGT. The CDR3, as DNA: TGTGCCAGCACGGTGCAGGGGGCGGATGAGCAGTTCTTC. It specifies CASTVQGADEQFF.

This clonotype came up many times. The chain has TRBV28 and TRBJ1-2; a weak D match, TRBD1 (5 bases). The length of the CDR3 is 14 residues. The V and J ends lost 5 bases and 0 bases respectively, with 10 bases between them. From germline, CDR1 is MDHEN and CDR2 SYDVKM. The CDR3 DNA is TGTGCCAGCAGTATGGGGGGGACTAACTATGGCTACACCTTC. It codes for CASSMGGTNYGYTF.

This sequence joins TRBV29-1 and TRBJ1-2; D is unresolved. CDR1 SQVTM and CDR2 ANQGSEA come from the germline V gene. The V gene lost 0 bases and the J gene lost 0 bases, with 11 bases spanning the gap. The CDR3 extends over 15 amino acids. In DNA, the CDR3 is TGCAGCGTTGAAGAGGGGAGGGCTACTAACTATGGCTACACCTTC. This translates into CSVEEGRATNYGYTF.

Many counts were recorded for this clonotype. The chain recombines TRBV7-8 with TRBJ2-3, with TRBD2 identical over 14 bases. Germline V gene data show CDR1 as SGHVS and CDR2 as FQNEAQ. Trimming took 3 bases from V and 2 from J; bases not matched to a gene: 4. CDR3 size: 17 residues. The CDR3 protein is CASSFGGLAGATDTQYF. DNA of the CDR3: TGTGCCAGCAGCTTCGGGGGACTAGCGGGGGCCACAGATACGCAGTATTTT.

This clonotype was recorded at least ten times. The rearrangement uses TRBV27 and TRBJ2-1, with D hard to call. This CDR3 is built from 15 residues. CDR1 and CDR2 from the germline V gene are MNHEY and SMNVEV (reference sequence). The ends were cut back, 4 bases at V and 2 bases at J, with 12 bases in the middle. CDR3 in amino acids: CASSSLAYPYNEQFF. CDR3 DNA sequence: TGTGCCAGCAGTTCCCTGGCTTACCCCTACAATGAGCAGTTCTTC.

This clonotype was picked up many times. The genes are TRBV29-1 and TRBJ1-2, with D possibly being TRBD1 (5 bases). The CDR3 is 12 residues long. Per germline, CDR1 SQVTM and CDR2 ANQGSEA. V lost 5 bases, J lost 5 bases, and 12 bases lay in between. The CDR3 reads CSVSGQGYGYTF. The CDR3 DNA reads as TGCAGCGTTTCGGGGCAGGGATATGGCTACACCTTC.

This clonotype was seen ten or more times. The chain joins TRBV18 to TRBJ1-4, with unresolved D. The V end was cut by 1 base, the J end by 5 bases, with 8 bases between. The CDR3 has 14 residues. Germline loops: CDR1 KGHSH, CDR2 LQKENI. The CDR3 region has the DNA TGTGCCAGCTCACCACAGGACGGGAATGAAAAACTGTTTTTT. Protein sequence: CASSPQDGNEKLFF.

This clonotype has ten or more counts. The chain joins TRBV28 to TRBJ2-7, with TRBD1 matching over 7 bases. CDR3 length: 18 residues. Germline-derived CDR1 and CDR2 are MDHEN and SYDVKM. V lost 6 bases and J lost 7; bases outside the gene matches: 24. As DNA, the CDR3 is TGTGCCAGCAGCTCGCCGAGAGTTTCCGACAGGGACGCCTTAGAGCAGTACTTC. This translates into CASSSPRVSDRDALEQYF.

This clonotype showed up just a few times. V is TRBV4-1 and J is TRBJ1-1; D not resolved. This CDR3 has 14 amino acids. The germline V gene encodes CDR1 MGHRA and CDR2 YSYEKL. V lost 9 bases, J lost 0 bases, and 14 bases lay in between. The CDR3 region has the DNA TGCGCCAGTCGGAGTCCGGGTCTGAACACTGAAGCTTTCTTT. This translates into CASRSPGLNTEAFF.

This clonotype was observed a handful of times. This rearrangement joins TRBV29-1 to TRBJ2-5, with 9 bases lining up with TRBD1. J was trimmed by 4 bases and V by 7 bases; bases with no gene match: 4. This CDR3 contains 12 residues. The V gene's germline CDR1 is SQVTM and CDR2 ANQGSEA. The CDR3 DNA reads TGCAGCGACCTGACAGGGGGAGAGACCCAGTACTTC. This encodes CSDLTGGETQYF.

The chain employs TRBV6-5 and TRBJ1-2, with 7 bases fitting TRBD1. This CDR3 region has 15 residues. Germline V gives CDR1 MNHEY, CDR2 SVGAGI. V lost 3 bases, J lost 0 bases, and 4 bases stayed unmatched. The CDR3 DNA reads TGTGCCAGCAGTTATCGACAGGGCACTAACTATGGCTACACCTTC. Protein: CASSYRQGTNYGYTF.

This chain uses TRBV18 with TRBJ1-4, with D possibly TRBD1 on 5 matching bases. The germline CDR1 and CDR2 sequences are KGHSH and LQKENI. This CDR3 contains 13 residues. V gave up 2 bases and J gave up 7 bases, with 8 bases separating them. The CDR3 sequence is CASSPRDREKLFF. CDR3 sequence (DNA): TGTGCCAGCTCACCAAGGGACCGTGAAAAACTGTTTTTT.

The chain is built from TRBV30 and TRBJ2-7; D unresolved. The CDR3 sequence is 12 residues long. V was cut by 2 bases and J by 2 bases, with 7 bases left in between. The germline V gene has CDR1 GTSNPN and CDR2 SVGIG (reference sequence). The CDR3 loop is CAWSIGPYEQYF. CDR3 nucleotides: TGTGCCTGGAGTATTGGGCCCTACGAGCAGTACTTC.

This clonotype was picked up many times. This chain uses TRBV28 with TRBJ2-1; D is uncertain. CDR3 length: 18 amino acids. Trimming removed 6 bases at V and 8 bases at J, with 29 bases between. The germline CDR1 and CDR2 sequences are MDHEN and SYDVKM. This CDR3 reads CASSPRFFSRRFGYEQFF. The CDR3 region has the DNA TGTGCCAGCAGCCCCCGTTTCTTCTCTAGACGGTTTGGGTATGAGCAGTTCTTC.

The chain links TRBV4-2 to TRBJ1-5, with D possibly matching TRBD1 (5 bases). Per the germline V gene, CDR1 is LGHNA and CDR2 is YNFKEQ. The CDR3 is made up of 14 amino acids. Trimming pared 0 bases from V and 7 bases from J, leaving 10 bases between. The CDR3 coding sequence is TGTGCCAGCAGCCAAGAGGGGGAGGACCAGCCCCAGCATTTT. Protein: CASSQEGEDQPQHF.

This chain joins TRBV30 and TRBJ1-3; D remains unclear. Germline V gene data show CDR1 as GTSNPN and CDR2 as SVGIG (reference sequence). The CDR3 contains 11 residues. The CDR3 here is CARLAGNTIYF. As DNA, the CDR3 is TGTGCGAGGTTAGCTGGAAACACCATATATTTT.

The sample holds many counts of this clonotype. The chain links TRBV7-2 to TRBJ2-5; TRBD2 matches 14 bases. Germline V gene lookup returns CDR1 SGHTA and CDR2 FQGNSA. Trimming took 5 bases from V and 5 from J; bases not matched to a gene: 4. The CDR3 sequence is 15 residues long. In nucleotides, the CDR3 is TGTGCCAGCAGCCCGGGGACTAGCGGGAGTGAGACCCAGTACTTC. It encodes CASSPGTSGSETQYF. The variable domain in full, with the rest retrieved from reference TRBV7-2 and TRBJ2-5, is GAGVSQSPSNKVTEKGKDVELRCDPISGHTALYWYRQSLGQGLEFLIYFQGNSAPDKSGLPSDRFSAERTGGSVSTLTIQRTQQEDSAVYLCASSPGTSGSETQYFGPGTRLLVL.

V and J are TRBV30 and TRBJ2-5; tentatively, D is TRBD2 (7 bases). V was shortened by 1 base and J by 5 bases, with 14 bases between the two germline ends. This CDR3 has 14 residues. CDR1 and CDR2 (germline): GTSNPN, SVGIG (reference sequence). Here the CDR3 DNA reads TGTGCCTGGAGTGGAGCGGGGAGGGGGGAGACCCAGTACTTC. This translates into CAWSGAGRGETQYF.

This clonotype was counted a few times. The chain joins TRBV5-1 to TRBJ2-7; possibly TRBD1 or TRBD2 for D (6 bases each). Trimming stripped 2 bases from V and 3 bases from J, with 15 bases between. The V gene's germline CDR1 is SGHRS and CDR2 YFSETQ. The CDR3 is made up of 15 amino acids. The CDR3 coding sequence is TGCGCCAGCAGCTTTTTCGACGGAGGGGGCTACGAGCAGTACTTC. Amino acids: CASSFFDGGGYEQYF. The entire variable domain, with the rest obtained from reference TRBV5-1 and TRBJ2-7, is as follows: KAGVTQTPRYLIKTRGQQVTLSCSPISGHRSVSWYQQTPGQGLQFLFEYFSETQRNKGNFPGRFSGRQFSNSRSEMNVSTLELGDSALYLCASSFFDGGGYEQYFGPGTRLTVT.

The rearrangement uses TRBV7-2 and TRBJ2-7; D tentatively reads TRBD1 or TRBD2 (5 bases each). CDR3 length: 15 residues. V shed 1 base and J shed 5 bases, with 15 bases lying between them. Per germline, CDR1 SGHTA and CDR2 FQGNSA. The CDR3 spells CASSLDPGTAHEQYF. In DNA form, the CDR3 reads TGTGCCAGCAGCTTAGATCCCGGGACCGCCCACGAGCAGTACTTC.

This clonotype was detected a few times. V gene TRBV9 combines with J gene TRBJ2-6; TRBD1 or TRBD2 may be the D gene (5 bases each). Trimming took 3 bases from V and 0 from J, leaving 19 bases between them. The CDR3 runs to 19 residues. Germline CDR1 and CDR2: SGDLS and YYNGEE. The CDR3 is CASSAGDGQIHSGANVLTF. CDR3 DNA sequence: TGTGCCAGCAGCGCCGGGGACGGACAAATCCACTCTGGGGCCAACGTCCTGACTTTC.

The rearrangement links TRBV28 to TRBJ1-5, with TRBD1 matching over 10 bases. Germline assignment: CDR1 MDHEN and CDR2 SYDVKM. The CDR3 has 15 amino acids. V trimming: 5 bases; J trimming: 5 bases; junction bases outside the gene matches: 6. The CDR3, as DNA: TGTGCCAGCAGTACAGACAGGGGGCTCTATCAGCCCCAGCATTTT. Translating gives CASSTDRGLYQPQHF.

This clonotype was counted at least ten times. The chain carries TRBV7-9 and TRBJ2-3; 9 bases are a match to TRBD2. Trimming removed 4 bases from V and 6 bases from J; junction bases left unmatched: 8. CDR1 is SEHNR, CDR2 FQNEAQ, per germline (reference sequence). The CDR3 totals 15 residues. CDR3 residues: CASSSGTSIQDTQYF. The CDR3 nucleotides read TGTGCCAGCAGCTCCGGGACTAGCATTCAGGATACGCAGTATTTT.